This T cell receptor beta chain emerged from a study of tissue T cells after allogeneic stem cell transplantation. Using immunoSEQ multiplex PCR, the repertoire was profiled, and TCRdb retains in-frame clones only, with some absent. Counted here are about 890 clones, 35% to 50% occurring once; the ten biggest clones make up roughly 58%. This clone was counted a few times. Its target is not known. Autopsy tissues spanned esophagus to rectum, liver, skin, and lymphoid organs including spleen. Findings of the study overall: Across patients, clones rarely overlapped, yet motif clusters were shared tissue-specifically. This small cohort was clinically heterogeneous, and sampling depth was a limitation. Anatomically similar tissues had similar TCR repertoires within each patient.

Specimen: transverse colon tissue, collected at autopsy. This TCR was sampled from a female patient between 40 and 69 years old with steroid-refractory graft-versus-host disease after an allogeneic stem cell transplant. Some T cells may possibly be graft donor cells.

The CDR3 DNA sequence: TGTGCCAGCAGCACATGGATTGGGACTAGCGGGTCGGGGACGCAGTATTTT. Amino acid sequence: CASSTWIGTSGSGTQYF. V usage is TRBV5-5 and J usage is TRBJ2-3; 12 nucleotides match TRBD2. V lost 4 bases, J lost 9 bases, and 15 bases stayed unmatched. Germline CDR1 SGHKS, CDR2 YYEKEE (reference sequence). This CDR3 has 17 residues.